Listed here are 22 T cell receptor beta chains from one sample, sequenced in a study of regulatory T cells in long-lasting Graves disease. Sequencing libraries for TCR beta were prepared with iRepertoire HTBI primers and Arm-PCR of CDR3 regions. TCRdb itself ran the multiplex PCR reads through MiXCR, one entry per CDR3 protein. Of roughly 400,000 distinct CDR3 sequences listed, less than 25% are singletons. Time point noted: persistent/refractory GD, antithyroid drugs over 5 years with positive TRAb. Following extraction of RNA from PBMCs, that RNA was used to make the TCR library. Specimen: peripheral blood mononuclear cells (PBMCs), collected when the disease was refractory, from a patient treated with antithyroid drugs. The receptor set was obtained from a female donor with Graves disease.

In this sample, this clonotype turned up a few times. The chain employs TRBV10-3 and TRBJ2-7; a weak D match, TRBD1 (6 bases). The CDR3 runs to 13 residues. Germline V gene sequence: CDR1 ENHRY, CDR2 SYGVKD. V was shortened by 7 bases and J by 4 bases, with 14 bases between the two germline ends. The CDR3 is CAITDTGKYEQYF. CDR3 in DNA: TGTGCCATCACCGATACAGGGAAATACGAGCAGTACTTC.

This clonotype showed up just a few times. The chain is built from TRBV20-1 and TRBJ2-5; D unresolved. The CDR3 consists of 12 residues. The germline gives CDR1 DFQATT, CDR2 SNEGSKA (reference sequence). Trimming left V 6 bases short and J 3 bases short, with 11 bases between. The CDR3 sequence: CSAEPGEETQYF. Written as DNA, the CDR3 is TGCAGTGCGGAACCGGGCGAAGAGACCCAGTACTTC.

This clonotype appeared many times. The gene calls are TRBV14 and TRBJ1-6, with D perhaps matching TRBD1 (6 bases). CDR3 length: 15 amino acids. Germline V lookup: CDR1 SGHDN, CDR2 FVKESK. The V and J ends lost 2 bases and 7 bases respectively, with 12 bases between them. The DNA of the CDR3 is TGTGCCAGCAGCCAACTCGACGGGGGCAATTCACCCCTCCACTTT. Encoded protein: CASSQLDGGNSPLHF.

In its sample, this clonotype was seen a few times. The chain recombines TRBV2 with TRBJ2-1; TRBD2 aligns across 8 bases. The CDR3 runs 14 residues. Trimming took 6 bases from V and 7 from J; bases not matched to a gene: 8. From germline, CDR1 is SNHLY and CDR2 FYNNEI. The CDR3 sequence is CASRSLGTRNEQFF. The CDR3 DNA sequence: TGTGCCAGCAGGTCCCTAGGGACTAGGAATGAGCAGTTCTTC.

This clonotype has a count of ten or more. Here the CDR3 DNA reads TGTGCCAGCAGTTTTAGAGGGGGAGGACAGCCCCAGCATTTT. This translates into CASSFRGGGQPQHF. V and J are TRBV28 and TRBJ1-5, with a possible D match to TRBD1 (6 bases). V was shortened by 3 bases and J by 7 bases, with 13 bases between the two germline ends. Looked up from germline, CDR1 is MDHEN and CDR2 is SYDVKM. The CDR3 spans 14 residues.

This clonotype was observed many times. The rearrangement joins TRBV5-1 to TRBJ1-1, with D possibly TRBD1 on 6 matching bases. This CDR3 spans 16 amino acids. V was cut by 4 bases and J by 1 base, with 17 bases left in between. CDR1 and CDR2 from the germline V gene are SGHRS and YFSETQ. The CDR3 reads CASSVAGTQKNTEAFF. The CDR3 DNA reads as TGCGCCAGCAGCGTAGCCGGGACACAGAAGAACACTGAAGCTTTCTTT.

The chain uses TRBV5-5 and TRBJ1-5; no firm D call. The germline gives CDR1 SGHKS, CDR2 YYEKEE (reference sequence). The V gene lost 3 bases and the J gene lost 0 bases, with 10 bases spanning the gap. The CDR3 totals 15 residues. CDR3 in amino acids: CASSSTPYSNQPQHF. The CDR3, as DNA: TGTGCCAGCAGCTCAACACCCTATAGCAATCAGCCCCAGCATTTT.

This clonotype was detected ten times or more. The J gene is TRBJ1-2, the V gene TRBV11-2; TRBD1 might be the D (6 bases). Germline V CDR1 and CDR2: SGHAT, FQNNGV. The ends were cut back, 10 bases at V and 7 bases at J, with 19 bases in the middle. The CDR3 sequence is 13 residues long. DNA of the CDR3: TGTGCCACCACCCTAGGGGGGTTCGGTGGCTACACCTTC. Its translation is CATTLGGFGGYTF.

The table lists this clonotype with a few counts. V is TRBV29-1 and J is TRBJ1-1, with D possibly TRBD1 on 5 matching bases. V dropped 7 bases and J dropped 3 bases, with 15 bases sitting between them. The germline CDR1 and CDR2 sequences are SQVTM and ANQGSEA. The CDR3 contains 13 residues. Here the CDR3 reads CSASKGPDTEAFF. CDR3 DNA sequence: TGCAGCGCCTCCAAGGGACCTGACACTGAAGCTTTCTTT.

In the case of this clonotype: This may come from a read error, since a much larger clone is one base off. J is TRBJ2-7 and V is TRBV12-3 or TRBV12-4; 7 nucleotides match TRBD1. This CDR3 contains 13 residues. Unmatched junction bases numbered 5, after V lost 6 bases and J lost 3 bases. CDR3 DNA: TGTGCCAGCAGCCAGACAGGGAACTACGAGCAGTACTTC. Protein product: CASSQTGNYEQYF.

Ten or more counts support this clonotype. This chain connects TRBV3-1 to TRBJ2-7, with 9 bases identical to TRBD2. The germline V gene encodes CDR1 LGHDT and CDR2 YNNKEL (reference sequence). The CDR3 totals 15 residues. V lost 1 base and J lost 6; bases outside the gene matches: 7. Here the CDR3 DNA reads TGTGCCAGCAGCCAAGTGATTATTAGCGGGAGCGAGCAGTACTTC. As protein: CASSQVIISGSEQYF.

The genes are TRBV7-2 and TRBJ2-6; the D gene is possibly TRBD2 (6 bases). Trimming removed 5 bases at V and 3 bases at J, with 17 bases between. Germline V gene data show CDR1 as SGHTA and CDR2 as FQGNSA. This CDR3 contains 17 residues. The CDR3 loop is CASSPGLRGVGANVLTF. CDR3 in DNA: TGTGCCAGCAGCCCGGGACTGCGAGGGGTTGGGGCCAACGTCCTGACTTTC.

This clonotype was observed many times. V is TRBV2 and J is TRBJ1-6; tentatively, D is TRBD1 (5 bases). The CDR3 is made up of 14 amino acids. Trimming removed 6 bases at V and 6 bases at J, with 12 bases between. Germline lookup yields CDR1 SNHLY and CDR2 FYNNEI. Here the CDR3 reads CASRGQQPNSPLHF. The DNA for the CDR3 is TGTGCCAGCAGGGGGCAGCAACCTAATTCACCCCTCCACTTT. The full variable domain, in which reference TRBV2 and TRBJ1-6 provide the parts outside the CDR3, is EPEVTQTPSHQVTQMGQEVILRCVPISNHLYFYWYRQILGQKVEFLVSFYNNEISEKSEIFDDQFSVERPDGSNFTLKIRSTKLEDSAMYFCASRGQQPNSPLHFGNGTRLTVT.

This clonotype turned up a few times. The V and J genes are TRBV10-2 and TRBJ2-7; weak D call: TRBD1 (5 bases). The CDR3 is 15 residues long. V was cut by 3 bases and J by 0 bases, with 12 bases left in between. Germline V gene lookup returns CDR1 WSHSY and CDR2 SAAADI. The CDR3 reads CASSDRQGYSYEQYF. Written as DNA, the CDR3 is TGCGCCAGCAGTGACCGGCAGGGATACTCCTACGAGCAGTACTTC.

This clonotype came up many times. The chain carries TRBV7-8 and TRBJ1-2; D unclear. This CDR3 region has 12 residues. Germline V gives CDR1 SGHVS, CDR2 FQNEAQ. Trimming pared 0 bases from V and 10 bases from J, leaving 9 bases between. CDR3 protein: CASSLAGKVYTF. The DNA of the CDR3 is TGTGCCAGCAGCTTAGCGGGGAAGGTCTACACCTTC.

This clonotype occurred many times. The J gene is TRBJ1-2, the V gene TRBV6-2 or TRBV6-3, with 9 positions matching TRBD1. The CDR3 consists of 16 residues. The ends lost 6 bases at V and 7 bases at J; junction bases unmatched: 15. The germline gives CDR1 MNHEY, CDR2 SVGEGT. The DNA of the CDR3 is TGTGCCAGCAGACCGCTCCCCGGGACAGGGCCTCCTGGCTACACCTTC. Translating it yields CASRPLPGTGPPGYTF.

The V call is TRBV28, the J call TRBJ2-1; D is ambiguous. Trimming pared 3 bases from V and 6 bases from J, leaving 9 bases between. Germline CDR1 and CDR2: MDHEN and SYDVKM. The CDR3 covers 13 residues. The CDR3 protein is CASSFGSPNEQFF. CDR3 coding DNA: TGTGCCAGCAGTTTCGGCAGTCCCAATGAGCAGTTCTTC.

This clonotype was counted only a few times. A much bigger clone sits one base away, suggesting this may be a read error. The chain employs TRBV9 and TRBJ2-5, with TRBD1 matching over 7 bases. With V trimmed by 3 bases and J by 2 bases, 1 base remained unmatched. CDR3 size: 13 residues. Looked up from germline, CDR1 is SGDLS and CDR2 is YYNGEE. CDR3 DNA sequence: TGTGCCAGCAGCGCGGACAGGCAAGAGACCCAGTACTTC. It encodes CASSADRQETQYF.

The chain couples TRBV19 to TRBJ2-3; 10 nucleotides align to TRBD2. The CDR3 is 17 amino acids. V was clipped by 5 bases and J by 1 base; unmatched bases: 9. CDR1 is LNHDA, CDR2 SQIVND, per germline (reference sequence). CDR3 nucleotides: TGTGCCAGTAGTTTCCAAGCCGGGACTAGCGGCACAGATACGCAGTATTTT. It codes for CASSFQAGTSGTDTQYF.

Many counts were recorded for this clonotype. The chain is built from TRBV6-1 and TRBJ1-2; 9 positions agree with TRBD1. Unmatched junction bases numbered 7, after V lost 0 bases and J lost 5 bases. CDR1 MNHNS and CDR2 SASEGT come from the germline V gene. The CDR3 covers 16 residues. CDR3 amino acids: CASSEAPTGGGYGYTF. The DNA of the CDR3 is TGTGCCAGCAGTGAAGCCCCTACAGGGGGCGGGTATGGCTACACCTTC.

CDR3 in amino acids: CASSGAIQGAMRNSPLHF. CDR3 bases: TGTGCCAGCAGCGGCGCTATACAGGGGGCGATGAGGAATTCACCCCTCCACTTT. The rearrangement links TRBV7-9 to TRBJ1-6; 9 positions agree with TRBD1. J was trimmed by 7 bases and V by 5 bases; bases with no gene match: 15. The CDR3 is 18 amino acids. Germline V gene data show CDR1 as SEHNR and CDR2 as FQNEAQ (reference sequence).

There are many counts of this clonotype. The rearrangement uses TRBV12-3 or TRBV12-4 and TRBJ1-2; D is undetermined. V was cut by 2 bases and J by 4 bases, with 8 bases left in between. The CDR3 has 13 amino acids. CDR3 amino acids: CASSLNTAYGYTF. In DNA, the CDR3 is TGTGCCAGCAGTTTAAATACAGCCTATGGCTACACCTTC.